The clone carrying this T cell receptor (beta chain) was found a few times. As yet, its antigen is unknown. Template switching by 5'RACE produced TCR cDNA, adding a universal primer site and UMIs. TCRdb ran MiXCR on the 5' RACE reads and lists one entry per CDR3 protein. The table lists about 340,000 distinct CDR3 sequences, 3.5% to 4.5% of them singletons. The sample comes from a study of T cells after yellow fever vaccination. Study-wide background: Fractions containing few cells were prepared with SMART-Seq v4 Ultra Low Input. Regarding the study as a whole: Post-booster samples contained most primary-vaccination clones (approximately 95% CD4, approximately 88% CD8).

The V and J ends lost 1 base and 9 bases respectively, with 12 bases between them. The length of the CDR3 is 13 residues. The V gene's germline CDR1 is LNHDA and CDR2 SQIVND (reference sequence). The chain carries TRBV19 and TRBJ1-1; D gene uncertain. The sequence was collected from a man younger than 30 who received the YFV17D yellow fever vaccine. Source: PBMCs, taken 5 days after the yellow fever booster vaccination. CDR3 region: CASSIGAGGKAFF. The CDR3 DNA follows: TGTGCCAGTAGTATAGGGGCCGGAGGTAAAGCTTTCTTT.